This paragraph covers one T cell receptor beta chain sequence. Its antigen is still unknown. This sample was taken from a study of T cell clusters in autoimmune cytopenias. Findings of the study overall: Functional roles of the in silico T cell clusters still await experimental validation. TRB repertoire shifts in secondary cytopenia and chronic lymphocytic leukemia mostly reflected lymphoma, not autoimmunity.

TRB rearrangements were amplified by touch-down multiplex PCR with mixed TRB-A/B primers. TCRdb reprocessed the multiplex PCR reads and stores each CDR3 protein as one record, lacking DNA. This listing includes 5,500 to 8,500 distinct CDR3 sequences. Tens of thousands of genome equivalents of blood DNA were amplified for TRB. The CDR3 extends over 16 amino acids. Germline V lookup: CDR1 SGHTA, CDR2 FQGTGA. The clonotype comes from a human donor with an autoimmune cytopenia or autoimmune hepatitis (not recorded which). Sequencing was performed on peripheral blood. The chain employs TRBV7-3 and TRBJ2-2; TCRdb selects TRBD2, and the lack of DNA leaves this call unchecked. Here the CDR3 reads CASSSDFPTNTGELFF.